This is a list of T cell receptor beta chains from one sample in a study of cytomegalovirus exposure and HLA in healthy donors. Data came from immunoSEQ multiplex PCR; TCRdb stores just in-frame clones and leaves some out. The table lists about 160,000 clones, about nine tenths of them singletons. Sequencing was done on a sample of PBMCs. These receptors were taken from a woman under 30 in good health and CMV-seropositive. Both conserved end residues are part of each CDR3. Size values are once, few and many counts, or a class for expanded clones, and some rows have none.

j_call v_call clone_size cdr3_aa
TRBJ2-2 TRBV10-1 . CASSEGFTGELFF
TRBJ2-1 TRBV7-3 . CASSPWTVSSYNEQFF
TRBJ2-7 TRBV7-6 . CASSYTSGGIYEQYF
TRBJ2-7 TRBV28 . CASSSRYLSYEQYF
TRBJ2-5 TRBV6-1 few CASSEDLGSGKETQYF
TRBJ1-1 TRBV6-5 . CASSKPGQGSTEAFF
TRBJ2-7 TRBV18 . CASSPASSYEQYF
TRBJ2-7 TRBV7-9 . CASSLAVGWDEQYF
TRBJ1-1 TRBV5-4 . CASSGGTGAESMNTEAFF
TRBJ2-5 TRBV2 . CASSEAGTRRETQYF
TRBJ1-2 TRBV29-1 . CSVEEGNSGVQLYGYTF
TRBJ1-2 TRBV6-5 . CASSYHGQIDYGYTF
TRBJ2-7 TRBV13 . CASSLSGREQYF
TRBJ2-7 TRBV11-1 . CASSLGADSYEQYF
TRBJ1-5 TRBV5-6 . CASSLEAGGNNQPQHF
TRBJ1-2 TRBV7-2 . CASSLEQNYGYTF